The clone carrying this T cell receptor (beta chain) occurred many times. Germline values: CDR1 KGHSH, CDR2 LQKENI. The CDR3 has 15 residues. Trimming cost V 3 bases and J 6 bases, with 17 bases left between them. TCR beta CDR3 sequences were amplified from RNA transcripts. Researchers ran a first-round RT-PCR on the TCR CDR3 using the HTBI primer set. TCRdb recomputed calls from the multiplex PCR reads with MiXCR, one row per CDR3 protein. The sample shows about 770,000 distinct CDR3 sequences, roughly 20% of them seen only once. Diagnoses rested on clinical symptoms, serum thyroxine and TRAb, thyroid ultrasound and orbital computed tomography. These data originate in a study of T cells in Graves' hyperthyroidism and ophthalmopathy.

Specimen: blood. This rearrangement joins TRBV18 to TRBJ1-1; D might be TRBD1 (6 bases). This receptor was identified in a woman between 50 and 59 years old with Graves' hyperthyroidism that later progressed to Graves' ophthalmopathy. The CDR3 DNA reads TGTGCCAGCTCACCTCGGACAGCCGTGGGAGCTGAAGCTTTCTTT. Encoded protein: CASSPRTAVGAEAFF.